This T cell receptor beta chain originates from a study of beta chain features in type 1 diabetes. Findings and limits, study-wide: A moderate, significant TCRB CDR3 shortening appeared in type 1 diabetes across four CD4+ subsets. More deletions and fewer insertions at VDJ junctions were seen in type 1 diabetes patients.

The isolated RNA, all of it, was reverse transcribed, so expressed TCRB transcripts were what got sequenced. Measured with immunoSEQ multiplex PCR; TCRdb has only the in-frame clones, and not every one. The table records around 140,000 clones, 9% of them present only once. In the case of this clone: The antigen remains undetermined.

V was trimmed by 4 bases and J by 3 bases, leaving 5 bases between them. The CDR3 spans 12 residues. Germline CDR1 SGHKS, CDR2 YYEKEE (reference sequence). Every donor provided one heparinised blood draw, which averaged about 120 mL. This clonotype originated in a man aged 25 to 45 with type 1 diabetes. J is TRBJ2-1 and V is TRBV5-5; no reliable D call. Source material: central memory CD4+ T cells from blood. CDR3 nucleotide sequence: TGTGCCAGCAGCCTGCGCTACAATGAGCAGTTCTTC. Its translation: CASSLRYNEQFF.